This T cell receptor beta chain derives from a study of cytomegalovirus exposure and HLA in healthy donors. Broader study findings: In a later analysis, HLA-C alleles had the fewest associated TCRs, DRB1 alleles the most.

Only a few counts were recorded for this clone. Its specificity is not known. The PCR made use of 60 Vbeta and 13 Jbeta primers. Measured with immunoSEQ multiplex PCR; TCRdb has only the in-frame clones, and not every one. The sample holds 150,000 to 200,000 clones; over 75% are singletons and the top ten take about 0.5%. Source material: PBMCs. This sequence was found in a woman between 50 and 59 years old in good health and CMV-seronegative.

CDR3 coding DNA: TGTGCCAGCACCACCAGTTGGAGAGGCACAGATACGCAGTATTTT. Encoded protein: CASTTSWRGTDTQYF. The chain has TRBV9 and TRBJ2-3; D gene unclear. Trimming cost V 6 bases and J 1 base, with 15 bases left between them. This CDR3 comprises 15 residues. Germline CDR1 reads SGDLS; CDR2 reads YYNGEE.